This TCR beta chain was profiled in a study of PD-L1 blockade in urothelial cancer. Turning to the study itself: The authors examined blood 3 weeks (second dose) and 6 weeks after treatment start.

Study observations and caveats: By 3 weeks, tumor-associated blood clones had expanded more in durable-benefit patients.

Some clones are missing from TCRdb's copy, which holds only in-frame ones; the method was immunoSEQ multiplex PCR. The table lists some 52,000 clones, about three quarters of them singletons, with 4% in the top ten. This clone was picked up one time. The antigen is undetermined. This CDR3 spans 17 amino acids. The V and J ends lost 4 bases and 0 bases, in that order; junction bases with no gene match: 7. Germline assignment: CDR1 SGHAT and CDR2 FQNNGV. Specified time point: pretreatment peripheral blood. The source was PBMCs, collected around atezolizumab (anti-PD-L1) treatment. J is TRBJ2-7 and V is TRBV11-2; 12 bases align to TRBD2. The source is a man aged 65 to 79 with urothelial cancer. The CDR3 loop is CASSSTSGGSSSYEQYF. The CDR3 nucleotides are TGTGCCAGCAGCTCGACTAGCGGGGGTTCAAGCTCCTACGAGCAGTACTTC.